The 5 T cell receptor beta chains below come from one sample, sequenced in a study of blood T cell repertoires in COVID-19. Measured with immunoSEQ multiplex PCR; TCRdb has only the in-frame clones, and not every one. This sample has about 230,000 clones, with over 85% found just once. The sample was PBMCs or T cells enriched from blood (not recorded which). These receptors all come from a woman aged 25-40 years with acute COVID-19.

The V call is TRBV4-1, the J call TRBJ1-6; TRBD1 aligns across 9 bases. The CDR3 extends over 15 amino acids. Germline-derived CDR1 and CDR2 are MGHRA and YSYEKL. The V segment lost 3 bases and the J segment 10 bases; nucleotides outside the gene matches: 7. The CDR3 is CASSQAGQGRSPLHF. CDR3 DNA: TGCGCCAGCAGCCAGGCGGGACAGGGAAGGTCACCCCTCCACTTT.

The V call is TRBV30, the J call TRBJ1-1, with D tentatively TRBD1 (5 bases). Trimming took off 2 bases at V and 3 bases at J, with 10 bases between the two ends. The CDR3 extends over 13 amino acids. Germline V gene sequence: CDR1 GTSNPN, CDR2 SVGIG (reference sequence). In nucleotides, the CDR3 is TGTGCCTGGAGTCAGGGTGGGTACACTGAAGCTTTCTTT. This codes for CAWSQGGYTEAFF.

The chain uses TRBV7-8 and TRBJ1-1, with D possibly TRBD1 on 5 matching bases. The CDR3 is made up of 14 amino acids. V lost 4 bases to trimming and J lost 4 bases, with 13 bases between them. CDR1 and CDR2 from the germline V gene are SGHVS and FQNEAQ. This chain's CDR3 is CASSSPGKGTEAFF. Written as DNA, the CDR3 is TGTGCCAGCAGCTCCCCAGGGAAGGGCACTGAAGCTTTCTTT.

V and J are TRBV19 and TRBJ1-4, with a possible D match to TRBD1 (5 bases). V was clipped by 3 bases and J by 7 bases, with 15 bases between them. The CDR3 runs to 15 residues. Per germline, CDR1 LNHDA and CDR2 SQIVND (reference sequence). The CDR3 region has the DNA TGTGCCAGTAGTATTATTTCGGGGGTTGGTGAAAAACTGTTTTTT. It encodes CASSIISGVGEKLFF.

This chain links TRBV19 with TRBJ1-6, with 8 bases identical to TRBD1. The V segment lost 1 base and the J segment 7 bases; nucleotides outside the gene matches: 3. The CDR3 consists of 15 residues. The germline CDR1 and CDR2 sequences are LNHDA and SQIVND (reference sequence). The CDR3 DNA follows: TGTGCCAGTAGTATAGCAGGGGGCGAAAATTCACCCCTCCACTTT. Translated, it gives CASSIAGGENSPLHF.